The source of this TCR beta chain is a study of siplizumab effects on memory and regulatory T cells. Points on this clone: Its antigen is as yet unknown.

General observations from the study: Suppressive activity of Tregs proliferating in siplizumab cultures remained unconfirmed. The mapping of alloreactive clones to unstimulated subsets covered only a minor fraction of them. The alloresponse seemed to draw substantially on naive T cells, which appeared more diverse than memory cells.

The method was immunoSEQ multiplex PCR; TCRdb's version includes in-frame clones alone and lacks a portion of them. In the table there are tens of thousands of clones, 95% to 97% of which are singletons. Unstimulated naive, memory, effector memory and TEMRA subsets were also sequenced, drawn from three donor pairs. After removal of 6 bases from V and 12 bases from J, the junction contained 10 bases not matched to a gene. This CDR3 has 15 residues. CDR1 and CDR2 from the germline V gene are SGHTA and FQGNSA. The sample consisted of naive CD4+ T cells sorted from blood. The sequence came from a human donor in good health. The chain couples TRBV7-2 to TRBJ2-1; 14 bases fit TRBD2. The CDR3 DNA reads as TGTGCCAGCAGTTTGGGACTAGCGGGGGCGACGGGGCAGTTCTTC. This codes for CASSLGLAGATGQFF.